This T cell receptor (beta chain) appears in the sequencing data of a study of T cell changes during pregnancy in multiple sclerosis. Measured with immunoSEQ multiplex PCR; TCRdb has only the in-frame clones, and not every one. The sample carries about 68,000 clones, 75% to 95% recorded once. This CDR3 spans 11 amino acids. Germline CDR1 and CDR2: GTSNPN and SVGIG (reference sequence). The V end was cut by 7 bases, the J end by 6 bases, with 12 bases between. The source of this sequence is a female donor with multiple sclerosis, enrolled in a pregnancy study. Sample: peripheral blood, taken in the third trimester of pregnancy. This chain links TRBV30 with TRBJ1-2, with D unresolved. CDR3 DNA sequence: TGTGCCTTCTTATTTCCTCATGGCTACACCTTC. Its translation: CAFLFPHGYTF.